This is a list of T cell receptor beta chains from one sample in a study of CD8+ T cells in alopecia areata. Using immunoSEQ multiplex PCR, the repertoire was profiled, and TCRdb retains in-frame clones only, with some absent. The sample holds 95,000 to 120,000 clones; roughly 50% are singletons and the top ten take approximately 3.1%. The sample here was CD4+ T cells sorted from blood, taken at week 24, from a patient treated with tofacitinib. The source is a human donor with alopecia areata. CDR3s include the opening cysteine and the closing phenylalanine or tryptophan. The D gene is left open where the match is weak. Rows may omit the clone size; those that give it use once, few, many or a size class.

CSVARGGGEKLFF,TGCAGCGTTGCGAGAGGGGGAGGAGAAAAACTGTTTTTT,TRBV29-1,NA,TRBJ1-4,few
CASTEDMNTEAFF,TGTGCCAGCACCGAGGACATGAACACTGAAGCTTTCTTT,TRBV7-2,NA,TRBJ1-1,medium-sized
CASSFGQTQETQYF,TGTGCCAGCAGCTTTGGACAGACCCAAGAGACCCAGTACTTC,TRBV7-9,NA,TRBJ2-5,NA
CSSKITASGTGYNEQFF,TGCAGCTCGAAGATCACGGCTAGCGGGACGGGTTACAATGAGCAGTTCTTC,TRBV29-1,TRBD2,TRBJ2-1,NA
CASNGIQDGYTF,TGTGCCTCAAACGGGATACAGGATGGCTACACCTTC,TRBV25-1,NA,TRBJ1-2,NA
CASSLISEGSYGYTF,TGTGCCAGCTCACTAATTTCAGAAGGGAGCTATGGCTACACCTTC,TRBV18,NA,TRBJ1-2,few
CASSQGNSQFF,TGCGCCAGCAGCCAAGGAAACAGCCAGTTCTTC,TRBV4-3,NA,TRBJ2-1,NA
CAIKVEGGVGETQYF,TGTGCCATCAAGGTGGAGGGGGGTGTCGGAGAGACCCAGTACTTC,TRBV10-3,NA,TRBJ2-5,NA
CASSVATGKGEKLFF,TGTGCCAGCAGCGTAGCCACAGGGAAGGGTGAAAAACTGTTTTTT,TRBV9,NA,TRBJ1-4,NA
CASSYGDQPQHF,TGTGCCAGCAGTTACGGGGATCAGCCCCAGCATTTT,TRBV6-6,NA,TRBJ1-5,NA
CASSYDRQMARTF,TGTGCCAGCAGCTACGACAGGCAAATGGCTAGAACCTTC,TRBV7-2,NA,TRBJ1-2,NA
CASSFEHLNTEAFF,TGCGCCAGCAGCTTCGAACACCTGAACACTGAAGCTTTCTTT,TRBV5-1,NA,TRBJ1-1,few